This record concerns one TCR beta chain sequence. Its antigen is not identified. This entry comes from a study of cytomegalovirus exposure and HLA in healthy donors. Whole-study findings and limits: There were some public TCRs occurring in many donors, but most TCR sequences were rare.

The CDR3 extends over 13 amino acids. CDR1 and CDR2 from the germline V gene are MNHEY and SMNVEV (reference sequence). V dropped 0 bases and J dropped 13 bases, with 16 bases sitting between them. Researchers ran the PCR with 60 Vbeta and 13 Jbeta primers. Libraries were prepared by immunoSEQ multiplex PCR; TCRdb keeps only in-frame clonotypes and omits some of them. The table records approximately 110,000 clones, 55% to 65% of them present only once. V is TRBV27 and J is TRBJ2-7; D is perhaps TRBD1 (5 bases). The sequence was obtained from a young man in good health and CMV-seropositive. The sequenced sample was PBMCs. The DNA for the CDR3 is TGTGCCAGCAGTTTATCCTACCTGACAGAACGTTACTTC. Translated, it gives CASSLSYLTERYF.